This T cell receptor beta chain is from a study of T cells in Graves' hyperthyroidism and ophthalmopathy. This clonotype came up a few times. Its antigen remains unknown. Germline CDR1 and CDR2: MDHEN and SYDVKM. The trim removed 3 bases at V and 4 bases at J, leaving 6 bases unmatched. This CDR3 is built from 14 residues. Uncontrolled infection, other autoimmune disease, pregnancy or lactation led to exclusion. Fresh peripheral blood, around 11 ml of it, supplied the PBMCs. Amplification yielded TCR beta CDR3 regions, with RNA transcripts as the source. The HTBI primer set drove a first-round RT-PCR of the TCR CDR3. Via MiXCR, TCRdb re-called the multiplex PCR reads, giving one row per CDR3 protein. The data hold about 690,000 distinct CDR3 sequences, with roughly 17% observed a single time. Study-level results: A median around six months before onset, the model predicted ophthalmopathy. Blood shared most expanded thyroid clonotypes above 0.001.

This clonotype was obtained from a man aged 50 or older with Graves' hyperthyroidism. Input material: blood. The chain is built from TRBV28 and TRBJ2-7; 7 nucleotides line up with TRBD2. CDR3 in DNA: TGTGCCAGCAGTTTCCTGACTAGCAGATACGAGCAGTACTTC. Encoded protein: CASSFLTSRYEQYF.